This is a list of T cell receptor beta chains from one sample in a study of shared clonotypes between healthy human individuals. Clones were sequenced by immunoSEQ multiplex PCR, and TCRdb holds only the in-frame ones, with some missing. The table lists hundreds of thousands of clones, 90% to 98% of them singletons. Sample: memory CD8+ T cells sorted from blood. The receptors were sampled from a man aged 25-40 years in good health. CDR3s include the opening cysteine and the closing phenylalanine or tryptophan. D genes are given only for firm matches. Size is stated for part of the rows, as once, few or many counts, or as a class when the clone is expanded.

J: TRBJ2-3; V: TRBV4-1; D: TRBD2; size: once; CDR3: CASSQPGLPPRDTQYF; DNA: TGCGCCAGCAGCCAACCGGGACTACCTCCCAGAGATACGCAGTATTTT
J: TRBJ2-7; V: TRBV27; D: NA; size: NA; CDR3: CASSASGQGYEQYF; DNA: TGTGCCAGCAGTGCTAGCGGACAGGGCTACGAGCAGTACTTC
J: TRBJ2-3; V: TRBV4-1; D: TRBD2; size: NA; CDR3: CASSQDELAGPSSTDTQYF; DNA: TGCGCCAGCAGCCAAGATGAGCTAGCGGGGCCCTCTAGCACAGATACGCAGTATTTT
J: TRBJ2-2; V: TRBV28; D: TRBD2; size: once; CDR3: CASWLAGAPTGELFF; DNA: TGTGCCAGCTGGCTAGCGGGAGCCCCCACCGGGGAGCTGTTTTTT
J: TRBJ1-2; V: TRBV10-3; D: NA; size: NA; CDR3: CAISDPVINRYGYTF; DNA: TGTGCCATCAGTGACCCAGTTATCAATAGATATGGCTACACCTTC
J: TRBJ1-4; V: TRBV20-1; D: NA; size: NA; CDR3: CSARDLGRLFF; DNA: TGCAGTGCTAGAGACTTGGGACGGCTGTTTTTT
J: TRBJ2-5; V: TRBV4-2; D: NA; size: NA; CDR3: CASSQGSLANGETQYF; DNA: TGTGCCAGCAGCCAAGGGTCGTTGGCCAATGGTGAGACCCAGTACTTC
J: TRBJ2-3; V: TRBV28; D: TRBD2; size: NA; CDR3: CASSFVGLGGPTDTQYF; DNA: TGTGCCAGCAGTTTCGTAGGATTGGGAGGGCCCACAGATACGCAGTATTTT
J: TRBJ2-7; V: TRBV20-1; D: NA; size: NA; CDR3: CRKTVSYEQYF; DNA: TGCAGAAAGACAGTTTCCTACGAGCAGTACTTC
J: TRBJ2-7; V: TRBV6-4; D: TRBD2; size: NA; CDR3: CASSGLVVRGRLYEQYF; DNA: TGTGCCAGCAGTGGTTTGGTCGTCCGCGGGAGGCTGTACGAGCAGTACTTC
J: TRBJ1-2; V: TRBV14; D: NA; size: NA; CDR3: CASSQEEAPLYGYTF; DNA: TGTGCCAGCAGCCAAGAAGAAGCCCCACTCTATGGCTACACCTTC
J: TRBJ2-3; V: TRBV19; D: NA; size: NA; CDR3: CASSIQQTDTQYF; DNA: TGTGCCAGTAGTATTCAGCAGACAGATACGCAGTATTTT
J: TRBJ2-2; V: TRBV20-1; D: TRBD2; size: NA; CDR3: CSAGRAGELFF; DNA: TGCAGCGCCGGGAGGGCCGGGGAGCTGTTTTTT
J: TRBJ2-1; V: TRBV29-1; D: NA; size: NA; CDR3: CSVVGSGPYNEQFF; DNA: TGCAGCGTTGTTGGCAGCGGGCCATACAATGAGCAGTTCTTC
J: TRBJ2-1; V: TRBV19; D: TRBD2; size: NA; CDR3: CASSIAHLSSGRANEQFF; DNA: TGTGCCAGTAGTATAGCCCACCTGTCTAGCGGGAGGGCCAATGAGCAGTTCTTC
J: TRBJ2-2; V: TRBV18; D: NA; size: NA; CDR3: CASSPTRGANTGELFF; DNA: TGTGCCAGCTCCCCCACACGGGGCGCGAACACCGGGGAGCTGTTTTTT
J: TRBJ2-7; V: TRBV6-5; D: NA; size: NA; CDR3: CASRPLDGSSYEQYF; DNA: TGTGCCAGCAGGCCGCTTGACGGGAGCTCCTACGAGCAGTACTTC
J: TRBJ2-1; V: TRBV7-3; D: TRBD2; size: NA; CDR3: CASSLTSGSNEQFF; DNA: TGTGCCAGCAGCTTAACTAGCGGGAGCAATGAGCAGTTCTTC
J: TRBJ2-1; V: TRBV11-2; D: NA; size: NA; CDR3: CASSFGTPNEQFF; DNA: TGTGCCAGCAGCTTCGGGACCCCGAATGAGCAGTTCTTC
J: TRBJ1-1; V: TRBV7-3; D: NA; size: NA; CDR3: CASSPQANTEAFF; DNA: TGTGCCAGCAGCCCTCAGGCCAACACTGAAGCTTTCTTT
J: TRBJ1-2; V: TRBV7-9; D: TRBD1; size: NA; CDR3: CASSLQGAYGYTF; DNA: TGTGCCAGCAGCTTACAGGGGGCCTATGGCTACACCTTC
J: TRBJ2-2; V: TRBV28; D: NA; size: NA; CDR3: CASSPSGGNTGELFF; DNA: TGTGCCAGCAGCCCTTCCGGGGGGAACACCGGGGAGCTGTTTTTT
J: TRBJ2-7; V: TRBV5-4; D: NA; size: NA; CDR3: CASSSDNYEQYF; DNA: TGTGCCAGCAGCTCCGATAACTACGAGCAGTACTTC
J: TRBJ2-1; V: TRBV27; D: TRBD2; size: NA; CDR3: CASSMLSGNYNEQFF; DNA: TGTGCCAGCAGTATGCTTAGCGGGAACTACAATGAGCAGTTCTTC
J: TRBJ2-7; V: TRBV6-6; D: NA; size: NA; CDR3: CASSYASQAYEQYF; DNA: TGTGCCAGCAGTTACGCCTCACAGGCCTACGAGCAGTACTTC
J: TRBJ2-2; V: TRBV29-1; D: NA; size: NA; CDR3: CSVEVAQSNTGELFF; DNA: TGCAGCGTTGAGGTGGCCCAGTCGAACACCGGGGAGCTGTTTTTT
J: TRBJ2-5; V: TRBV10-2; D: NA; size: once; CDR3: CASSEWETSQETQYF; DNA: TGCGCCAGCAGTGAGTGGGAGACTAGCCAAGAGACCCAGTACTTC
J: TRBJ2-3; V: TRBV10-2; D: TRBD2; size: NA; CDR3: CASSETSATDTQYF; DNA: TGCGCCAGCAGCGAGACTAGCGCCACAGATACGCAGTATTTT
J: TRBJ1-2; V: TRBV28; D: TRBD1; size: NA; CDR3: CASSFIPQGDYGYTF; DNA: TGTGCCAGCAGTTTTATCCCTCAGGGGGACTATGGCTACACCTTC
J: TRBJ1-2; V: TRBV28; D: TRBD1; size: NA; CDR3: CASSFPRGTGVGYTF; DNA: TGTGCCAGCAGTTTCCCCCGGGGGACAGGGGTGGGCTACACCTTC
J: TRBJ2-6; V: TRBV28; D: TRBD2; size: NA; CDR3: CASRVAGGPIMGANVLTF; DNA: TGTGCCAGCAGGGTAGCGGGAGGCCCAATAATGGGGGCCAACGTCCTGACTTTC
J: TRBJ2-7; V: TRBV6-5; D: TRBD1; size: NA; CDR3: CASREDRARSYEQYF; DNA: TGTGCCAGCAGGGAGGACAGGGCCCGCTCCTACGAGCAGTACTTC
J: TRBJ2-2; V: TRBV27; D: TRBD1; size: once; CDR3: CASSFGTGDNTGELFF; DNA: TGTGCCAGCAGTTTCGGGACAGGGGATAACACCGGGGAGCTGTTTTTT